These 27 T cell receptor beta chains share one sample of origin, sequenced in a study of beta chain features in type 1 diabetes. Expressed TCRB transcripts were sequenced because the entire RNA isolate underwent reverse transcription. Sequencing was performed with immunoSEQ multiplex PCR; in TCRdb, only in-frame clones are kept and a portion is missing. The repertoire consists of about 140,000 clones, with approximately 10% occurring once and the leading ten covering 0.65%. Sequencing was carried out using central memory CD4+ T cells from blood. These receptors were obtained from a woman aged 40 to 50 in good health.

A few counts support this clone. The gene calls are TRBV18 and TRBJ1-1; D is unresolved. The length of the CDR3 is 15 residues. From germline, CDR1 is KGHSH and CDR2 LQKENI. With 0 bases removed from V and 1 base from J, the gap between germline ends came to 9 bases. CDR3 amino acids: CASSPPTAKNTEAFF. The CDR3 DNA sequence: TGTGCCAGCTCACCACCAACAGCCAAGAACACTGAAGCTTTCTTT.

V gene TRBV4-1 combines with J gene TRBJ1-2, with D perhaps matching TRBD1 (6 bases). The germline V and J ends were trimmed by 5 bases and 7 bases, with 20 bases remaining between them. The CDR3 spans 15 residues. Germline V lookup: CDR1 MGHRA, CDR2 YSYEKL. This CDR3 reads CASSETPGGALGYTF. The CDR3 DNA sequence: TGCGCCAGCAGCGAAACCCCTGGGGGGGCTCTTGGCTACACCTTC.

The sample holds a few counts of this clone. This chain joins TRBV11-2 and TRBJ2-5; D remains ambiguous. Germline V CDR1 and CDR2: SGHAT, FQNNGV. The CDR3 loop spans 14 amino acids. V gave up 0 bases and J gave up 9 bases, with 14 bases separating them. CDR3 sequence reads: CASSLDRTLLSQYF. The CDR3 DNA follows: TGTGCCAGCAGCTTAGACAGAACCCTCTTGTCCCAGTACTTC.

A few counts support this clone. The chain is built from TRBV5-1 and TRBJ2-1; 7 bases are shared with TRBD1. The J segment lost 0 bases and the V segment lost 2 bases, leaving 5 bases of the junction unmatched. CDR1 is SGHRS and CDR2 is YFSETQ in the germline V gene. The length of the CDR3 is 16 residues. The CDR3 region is CASSFLQGSSYNEQFF. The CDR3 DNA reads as TGCGCCAGCAGCTTTCTACAGGGGAGCTCCTACAATGAGCAGTTCTTC.

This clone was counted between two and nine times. The CDR3 coding sequence is TGTGCCAGCAGGAACTGGGACACCGTAAATTCACCCCTCCACTTT. Its translation: CASRNWDTVNSPLHF. The chain combines TRBV6-5 with TRBJ1-6; TRBD1 might be the D (6 bases). Between the trimmed V and J ends, which lost 6 bases and 7 bases, there was a span of 16 bases. CDR1 and CDR2 (germline): MNHEY, SVGAGI. The CDR3 is 15 residues long.

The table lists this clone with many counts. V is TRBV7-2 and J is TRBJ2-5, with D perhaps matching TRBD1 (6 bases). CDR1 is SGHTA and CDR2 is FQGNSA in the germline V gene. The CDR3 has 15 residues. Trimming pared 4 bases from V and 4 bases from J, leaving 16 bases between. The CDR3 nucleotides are TGTGCCAGCAGCTCTCAGGGGCGCAGGGCAGAGACCCAGTACTTC. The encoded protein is CASSSQGRRAETQYF. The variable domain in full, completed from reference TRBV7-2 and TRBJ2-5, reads GAGVSQSPSNKVTEKGKDVELRCDPISGHTALYWYRQSLGQGLEFLIYFQGNSAPDKSGLPSDRFSAERTGGSVSTLTIQRTQQEDSAVYLCASSSQGRRAETQYFGPGTRLLVL.

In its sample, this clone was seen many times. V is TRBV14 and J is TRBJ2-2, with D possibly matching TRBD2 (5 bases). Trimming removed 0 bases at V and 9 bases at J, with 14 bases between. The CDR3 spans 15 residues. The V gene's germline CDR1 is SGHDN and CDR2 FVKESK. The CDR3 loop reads CASSQDRKGGRELFF. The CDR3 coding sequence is TGTGCCAGCAGCCAAGATCGGAAGGGCGGGCGGGAGCTGTTTTTT.

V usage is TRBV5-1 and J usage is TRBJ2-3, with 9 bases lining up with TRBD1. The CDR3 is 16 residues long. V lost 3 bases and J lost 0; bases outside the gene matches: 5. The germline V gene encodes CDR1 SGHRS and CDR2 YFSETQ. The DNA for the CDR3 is TGCGCCAGCAGCTGGGGGGACAGGGCTAGCACAGATACGCAGTATTTT. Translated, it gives CASSWGDRASTDTQYF.

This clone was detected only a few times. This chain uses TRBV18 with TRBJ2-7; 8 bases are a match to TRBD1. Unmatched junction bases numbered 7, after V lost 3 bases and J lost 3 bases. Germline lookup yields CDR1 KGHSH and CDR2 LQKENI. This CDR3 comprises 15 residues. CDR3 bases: TGTGCCAGCTCACCCGCGGACAGGGTTAGCTACGAGCAGTACTTC. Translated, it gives CASSPADRVSYEQYF.

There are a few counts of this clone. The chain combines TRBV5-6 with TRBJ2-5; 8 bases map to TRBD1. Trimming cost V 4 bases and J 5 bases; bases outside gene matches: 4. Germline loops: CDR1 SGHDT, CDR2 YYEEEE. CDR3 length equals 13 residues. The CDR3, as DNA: TGTGCCAGCAGCCCAGCAGGGGGCGAGACCCAGTACTTC. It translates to CASSPAGGETQYF.

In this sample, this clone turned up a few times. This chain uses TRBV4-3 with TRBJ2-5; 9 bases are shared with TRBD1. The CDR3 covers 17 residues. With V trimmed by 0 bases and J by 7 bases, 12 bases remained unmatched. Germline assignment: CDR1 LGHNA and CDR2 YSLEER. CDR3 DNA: TGCGCCAGCAGCCAAGATGTGGGACAGGGTCCCCGAGGGACCCAGTACTTC. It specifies CASSQDVGQGPRGTQYF.

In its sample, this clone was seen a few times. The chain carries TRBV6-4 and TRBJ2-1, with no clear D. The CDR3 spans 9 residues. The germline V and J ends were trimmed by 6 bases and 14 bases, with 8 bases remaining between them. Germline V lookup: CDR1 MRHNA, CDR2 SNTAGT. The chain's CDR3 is CASSARKFF. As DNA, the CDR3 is TGTGCCAGCAGCGCCAGGAAGTTCTTC.

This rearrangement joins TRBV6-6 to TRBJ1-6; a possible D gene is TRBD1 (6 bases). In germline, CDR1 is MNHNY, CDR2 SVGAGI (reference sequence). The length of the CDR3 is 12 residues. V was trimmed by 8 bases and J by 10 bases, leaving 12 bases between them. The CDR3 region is CASGGGSSPLHF. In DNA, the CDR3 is TGTGCCAGCGGGGGGGGCAGCTCACCCCTCCACTTT.

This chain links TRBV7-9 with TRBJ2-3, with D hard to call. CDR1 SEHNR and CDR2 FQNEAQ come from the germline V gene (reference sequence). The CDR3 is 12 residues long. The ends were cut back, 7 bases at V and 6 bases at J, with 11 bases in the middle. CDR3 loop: CASTWSRDTQYF. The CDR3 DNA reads TGTGCCAGCACCTGGAGTCGGGATACGCAGTATTTT. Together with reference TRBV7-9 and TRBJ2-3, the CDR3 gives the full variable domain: DTGVSQNPRHKITKRGQNVTFRCDPISEHNRLYWYRQTLGQGPEFLTYFQNEAQLEKSRLLSDRFSAERPKGSFSTLEIQRTEQGDSAMYLCASTWSRDTQYFGPGTRLTVL.

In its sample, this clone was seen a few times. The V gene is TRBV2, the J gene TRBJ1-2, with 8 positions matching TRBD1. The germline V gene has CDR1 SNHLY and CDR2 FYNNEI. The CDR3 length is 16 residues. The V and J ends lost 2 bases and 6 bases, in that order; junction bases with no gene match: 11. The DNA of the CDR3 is TGTGCCAGCAGTGAACCAAGGACAGGGAGGAGGGATGGCTACACCTTC. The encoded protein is CASSEPRTGRRDGYTF.

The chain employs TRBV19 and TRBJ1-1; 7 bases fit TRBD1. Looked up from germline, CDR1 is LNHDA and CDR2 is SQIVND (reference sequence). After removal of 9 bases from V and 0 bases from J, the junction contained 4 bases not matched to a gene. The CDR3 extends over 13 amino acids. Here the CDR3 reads CASQDRLNTEAFF. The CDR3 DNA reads TGTGCCAGCCAGGACAGGTTGAACACTGAAGCTTTCTTT.

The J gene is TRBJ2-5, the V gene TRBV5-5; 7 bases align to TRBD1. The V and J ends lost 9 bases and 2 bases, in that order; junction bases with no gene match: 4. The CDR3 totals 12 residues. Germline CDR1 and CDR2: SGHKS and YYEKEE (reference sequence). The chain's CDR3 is CATGQAQETQYF. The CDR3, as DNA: TGTGCCACAGGACAGGCACAAGAGACCCAGTACTTC. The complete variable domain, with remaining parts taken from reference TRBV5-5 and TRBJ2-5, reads DAGVTQSPTHLIKTRGQQVTLRCSPISGHKSVSWYQQVLGQGPQFIFQYYEKEERGRGNFPDRFSARQFPNYSSELNVNALLLGDSALYLCATGQAQETQYFGPGTRLLVL.

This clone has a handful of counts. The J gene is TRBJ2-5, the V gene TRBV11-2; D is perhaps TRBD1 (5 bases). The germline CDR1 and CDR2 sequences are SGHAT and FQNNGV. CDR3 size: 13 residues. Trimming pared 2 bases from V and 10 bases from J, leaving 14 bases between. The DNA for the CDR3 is TGTGCCAGCAGCTTACAGGGTCGTCAAGTCCAGTACTTC. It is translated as CASSLQGRQVQYF.

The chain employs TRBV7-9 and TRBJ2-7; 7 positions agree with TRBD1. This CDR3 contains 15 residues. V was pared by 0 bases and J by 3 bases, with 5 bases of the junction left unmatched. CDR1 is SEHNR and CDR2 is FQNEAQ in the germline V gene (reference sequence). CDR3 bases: TGTGCCAGCAGCTTAGCGCTAGGACAGGTCTACGAGCAGTACTTC. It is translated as CASSLALGQVYEQYF. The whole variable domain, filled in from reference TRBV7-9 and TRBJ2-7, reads DTGVSQNPRHKITKRGQNVTFRCDPISEHNRLYWYRQTLGQGPEFLTYFQNEAQLEKSRLLSDRFSAERPKGSFSTLEIQRTEQGDSAMYLCASSLALGQVYEQYFGPGTRLTVT.

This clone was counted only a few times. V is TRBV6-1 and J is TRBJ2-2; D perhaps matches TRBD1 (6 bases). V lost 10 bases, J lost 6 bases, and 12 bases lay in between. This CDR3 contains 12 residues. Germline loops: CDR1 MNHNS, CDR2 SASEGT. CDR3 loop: CAITGFAGELFF. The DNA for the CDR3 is TGTGCCATCACAGGGTTCGCCGGGGAGCTGTTTTTT.

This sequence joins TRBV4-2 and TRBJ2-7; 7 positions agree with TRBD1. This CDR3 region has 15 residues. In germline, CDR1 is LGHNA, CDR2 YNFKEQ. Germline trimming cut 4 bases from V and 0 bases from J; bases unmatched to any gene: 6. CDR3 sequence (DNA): TGTGCCAGCAGCCCGACAGGGATTACCTCCTACGAGCAGTACTTC. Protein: CASSPTGITSYEQYF.

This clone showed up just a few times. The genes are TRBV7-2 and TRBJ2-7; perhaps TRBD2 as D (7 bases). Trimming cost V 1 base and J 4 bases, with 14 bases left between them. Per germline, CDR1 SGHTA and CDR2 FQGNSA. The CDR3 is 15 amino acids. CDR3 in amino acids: CASSLEGGDTYEQYF. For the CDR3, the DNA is TGTGCCAGCAGCTTAGAGGGGGGGGACACATACGAGCAGTACTTC.

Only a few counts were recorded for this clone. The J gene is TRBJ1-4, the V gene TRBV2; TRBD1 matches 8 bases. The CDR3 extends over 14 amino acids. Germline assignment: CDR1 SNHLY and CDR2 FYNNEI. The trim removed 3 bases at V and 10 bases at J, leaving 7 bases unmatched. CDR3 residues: CASSDRTGQGKLFF. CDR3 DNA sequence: TGTGCCAGCAGTGACAGGACAGGGCAGGGAAAACTGTTTTTT.

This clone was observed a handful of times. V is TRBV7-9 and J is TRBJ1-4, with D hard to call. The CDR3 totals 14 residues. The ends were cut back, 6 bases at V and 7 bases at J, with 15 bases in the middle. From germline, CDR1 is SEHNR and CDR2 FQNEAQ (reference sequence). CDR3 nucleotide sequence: TGTGCCAGCAGTCCCCTGCGAGAGTCTGAAAAACTGTTTTTT. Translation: CASSPLRESEKLFF.

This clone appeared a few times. The CDR3 is CASSVQGVSSYNEQFF. The CDR3 DNA reads as TGTGCCAGCAGTGTACAAGGGGTAAGCTCCTACAATGAGCAGTTCTTC. The genes are TRBV6-1 and TRBJ2-1; weak D call: TRBD1 (5 bases). Per germline, CDR1 MNHNS and CDR2 SASEGT. Between the trimmed V and J ends, which lost 4 bases and 0 bases, there was a span of 13 bases. The CDR3 extends over 16 amino acids.

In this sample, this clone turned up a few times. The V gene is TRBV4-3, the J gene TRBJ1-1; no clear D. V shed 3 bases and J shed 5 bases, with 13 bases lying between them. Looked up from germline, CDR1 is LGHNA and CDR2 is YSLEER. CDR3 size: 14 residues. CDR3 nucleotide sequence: TGCGCCAGCAGCCAGCTACTCGCAGCGACTGAAGCTTTCTTT. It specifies CASSQLLAATEAFF.

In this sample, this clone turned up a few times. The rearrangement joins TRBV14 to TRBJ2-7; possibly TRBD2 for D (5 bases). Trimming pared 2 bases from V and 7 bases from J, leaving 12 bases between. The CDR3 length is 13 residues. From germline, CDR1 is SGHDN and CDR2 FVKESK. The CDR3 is CASSQTLRGEQYF. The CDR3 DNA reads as TGTGCCAGCAGCCAAACCCTTCGGGGAGAGCAGTACTTC.